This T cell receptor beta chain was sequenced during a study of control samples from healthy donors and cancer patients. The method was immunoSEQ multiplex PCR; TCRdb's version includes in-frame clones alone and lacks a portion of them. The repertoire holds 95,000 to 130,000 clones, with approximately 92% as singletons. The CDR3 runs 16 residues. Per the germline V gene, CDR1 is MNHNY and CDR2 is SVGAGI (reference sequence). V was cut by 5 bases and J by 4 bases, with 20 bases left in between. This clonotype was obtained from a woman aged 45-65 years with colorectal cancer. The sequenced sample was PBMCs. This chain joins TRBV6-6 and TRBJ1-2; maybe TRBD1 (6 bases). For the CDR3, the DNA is TGTGCCAGCAGTCTAACTACCGGACAGCTGACCTATGGCTACACCTTC. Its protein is CASSLTTGQLTYGYTF.